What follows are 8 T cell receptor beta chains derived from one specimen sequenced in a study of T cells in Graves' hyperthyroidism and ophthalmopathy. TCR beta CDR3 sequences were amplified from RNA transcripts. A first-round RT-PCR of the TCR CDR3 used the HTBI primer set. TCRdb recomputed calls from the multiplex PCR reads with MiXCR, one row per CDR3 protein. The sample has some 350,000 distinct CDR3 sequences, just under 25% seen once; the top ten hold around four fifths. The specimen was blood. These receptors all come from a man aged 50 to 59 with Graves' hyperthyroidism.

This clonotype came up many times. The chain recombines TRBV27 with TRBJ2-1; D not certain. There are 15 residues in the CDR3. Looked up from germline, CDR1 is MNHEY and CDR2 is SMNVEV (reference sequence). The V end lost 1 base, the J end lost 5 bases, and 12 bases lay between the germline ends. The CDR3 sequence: CASSLFPATDNEQFF. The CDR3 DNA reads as TGTGCCAGCAGTTTATTCCCCGCGACCGACAATGAGCAGTTCTTC.

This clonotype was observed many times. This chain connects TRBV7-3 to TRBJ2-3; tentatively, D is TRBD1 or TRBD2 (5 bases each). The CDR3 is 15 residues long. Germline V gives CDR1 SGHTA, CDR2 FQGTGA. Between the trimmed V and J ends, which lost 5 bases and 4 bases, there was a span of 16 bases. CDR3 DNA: TGTGCCAGCAGCCCCACCGGGGCCCAAGCAGATACGCAGTATTTT. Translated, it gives CASSPTGAQADTQYF.

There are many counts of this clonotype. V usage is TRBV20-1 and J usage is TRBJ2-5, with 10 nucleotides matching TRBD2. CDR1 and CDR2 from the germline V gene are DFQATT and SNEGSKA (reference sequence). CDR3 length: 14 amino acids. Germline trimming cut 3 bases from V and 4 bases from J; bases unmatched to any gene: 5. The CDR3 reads CSASKVAGGETQYF. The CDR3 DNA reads TGCAGTGCTAGTAAGGTAGCGGGAGGAGAGACCCAGTACTTC.

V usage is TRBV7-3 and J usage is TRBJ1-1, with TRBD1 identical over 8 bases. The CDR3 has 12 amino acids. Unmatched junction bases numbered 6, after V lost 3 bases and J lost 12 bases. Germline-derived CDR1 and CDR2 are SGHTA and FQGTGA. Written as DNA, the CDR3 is TGTGCCAGCAGCTTGGGACAGGAACCCCCTTTCTTT. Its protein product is CASSLGQEPPFF. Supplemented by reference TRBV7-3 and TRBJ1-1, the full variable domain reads GAGVSQTPSNKVTEKGKYVELRCDPISGHTALYWYRQSLGQGPEFLIYFQGTGAADDSGLPNDRFFAVRPEGSVSTLKIQRTERGDSAVYLCASSLGQEPPFFGQGTRLTVV.

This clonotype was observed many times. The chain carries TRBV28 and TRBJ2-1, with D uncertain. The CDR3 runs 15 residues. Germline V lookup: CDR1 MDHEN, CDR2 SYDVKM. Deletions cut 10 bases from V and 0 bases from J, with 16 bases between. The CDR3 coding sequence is TGTGCCACCAAGAAAAGCACCAGCTCCTACAATGAGCAGTTCTTC. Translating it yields CATKKSTSSYNEQFF.

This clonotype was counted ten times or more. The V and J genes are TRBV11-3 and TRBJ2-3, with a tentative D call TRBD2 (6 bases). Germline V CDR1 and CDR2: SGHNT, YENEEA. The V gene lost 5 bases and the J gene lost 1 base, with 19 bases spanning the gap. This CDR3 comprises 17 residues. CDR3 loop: CASSPPAAGPRTDTQYF. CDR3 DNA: TGTGCCAGCAGCCCACCCGCTGCGGGACCCCGCACAGATACGCAGTATTTT. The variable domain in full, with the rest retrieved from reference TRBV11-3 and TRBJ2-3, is EAGVVQSPRYKIIEKKQPVAFWCNPISGHNTLYWYLQNLGQGPELLIRYENEEAVDDSQLPKDRFSAERLKGVDSTLKIQPAELGDSAVYLCASSPPAAGPRTDTQYFGPGTRLTVL.

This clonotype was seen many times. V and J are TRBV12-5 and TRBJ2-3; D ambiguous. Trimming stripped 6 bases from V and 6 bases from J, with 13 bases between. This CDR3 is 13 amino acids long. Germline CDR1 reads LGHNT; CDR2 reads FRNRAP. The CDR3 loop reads CASGTTLGDTQYF. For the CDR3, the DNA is TGTGCTAGTGGCACTACTCTCGGCGATACGCAGTATTTT.

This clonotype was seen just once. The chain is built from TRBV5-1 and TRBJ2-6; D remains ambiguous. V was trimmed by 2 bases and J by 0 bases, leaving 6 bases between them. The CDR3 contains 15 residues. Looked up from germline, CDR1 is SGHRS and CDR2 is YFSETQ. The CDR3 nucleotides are TGCGCCAGCAGCTTCTTAGCCTCTGGGGCCAACGTCCTGACTTTC. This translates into CASSFLASGANVLTF.